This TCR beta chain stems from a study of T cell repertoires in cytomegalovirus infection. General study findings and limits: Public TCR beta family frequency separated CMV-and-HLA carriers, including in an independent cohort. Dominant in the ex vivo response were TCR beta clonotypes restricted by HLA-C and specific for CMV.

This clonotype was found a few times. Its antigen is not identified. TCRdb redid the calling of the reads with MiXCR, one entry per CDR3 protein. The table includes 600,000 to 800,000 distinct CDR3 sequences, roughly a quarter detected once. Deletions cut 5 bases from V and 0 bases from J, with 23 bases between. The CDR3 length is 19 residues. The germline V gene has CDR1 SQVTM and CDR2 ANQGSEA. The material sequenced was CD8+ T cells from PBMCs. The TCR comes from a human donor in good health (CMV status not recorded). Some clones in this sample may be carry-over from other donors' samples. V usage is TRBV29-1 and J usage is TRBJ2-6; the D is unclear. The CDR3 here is CSVMPDGREISSGANVLTF. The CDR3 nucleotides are TGCAGCGTTATGCCCGACGGACGAGAAATTAGCTCTGGGGCCAACGTCCTGACTTTC.